This T cell receptor beta chain was identified during a study of cytotoxic CD8 clonotypes in ibrutinib-treated CLL. Across the whole study: After a median of about 62 months, about 14 patients stayed remitted and 12 progressed; responses had been partial in some 25 and complete in 2. Study-level findings and limits: Contraction or stability on treatment characterized the public clonotypes, which were uncommon.

As concerns this clone: Its antigen remains unidentified.

Profiling relied on immunoSEQ multiplex PCR, and the TCRdb table lists in-frame clones only, not all of them. This table holds 45,000 to 55,000 clones, 53% found once. The V gene's germline CDR1 is SGHAT and CDR2 FQDESV (reference sequence). The CDR3 extends over 15 amino acids. Germline trimming cut 0 bases from V and 5 bases from J; bases unmatched to any gene: 4. Sequencing used PBMCs, obtained after 12 months of ibrutinib treatment. This receptor was obtained from a human donor with chronic lymphocytic leukemia. The rearrangement joins TRBV11-1 to TRBJ2-1, with 7 positions matching TRBD1. The CDR3 DNA follows: TGTGCCAGCAGCTTAGCGCGGACAGGAAACAATGAGCAGTTCTTC. It translates to CASSLARTGNNEQFF.